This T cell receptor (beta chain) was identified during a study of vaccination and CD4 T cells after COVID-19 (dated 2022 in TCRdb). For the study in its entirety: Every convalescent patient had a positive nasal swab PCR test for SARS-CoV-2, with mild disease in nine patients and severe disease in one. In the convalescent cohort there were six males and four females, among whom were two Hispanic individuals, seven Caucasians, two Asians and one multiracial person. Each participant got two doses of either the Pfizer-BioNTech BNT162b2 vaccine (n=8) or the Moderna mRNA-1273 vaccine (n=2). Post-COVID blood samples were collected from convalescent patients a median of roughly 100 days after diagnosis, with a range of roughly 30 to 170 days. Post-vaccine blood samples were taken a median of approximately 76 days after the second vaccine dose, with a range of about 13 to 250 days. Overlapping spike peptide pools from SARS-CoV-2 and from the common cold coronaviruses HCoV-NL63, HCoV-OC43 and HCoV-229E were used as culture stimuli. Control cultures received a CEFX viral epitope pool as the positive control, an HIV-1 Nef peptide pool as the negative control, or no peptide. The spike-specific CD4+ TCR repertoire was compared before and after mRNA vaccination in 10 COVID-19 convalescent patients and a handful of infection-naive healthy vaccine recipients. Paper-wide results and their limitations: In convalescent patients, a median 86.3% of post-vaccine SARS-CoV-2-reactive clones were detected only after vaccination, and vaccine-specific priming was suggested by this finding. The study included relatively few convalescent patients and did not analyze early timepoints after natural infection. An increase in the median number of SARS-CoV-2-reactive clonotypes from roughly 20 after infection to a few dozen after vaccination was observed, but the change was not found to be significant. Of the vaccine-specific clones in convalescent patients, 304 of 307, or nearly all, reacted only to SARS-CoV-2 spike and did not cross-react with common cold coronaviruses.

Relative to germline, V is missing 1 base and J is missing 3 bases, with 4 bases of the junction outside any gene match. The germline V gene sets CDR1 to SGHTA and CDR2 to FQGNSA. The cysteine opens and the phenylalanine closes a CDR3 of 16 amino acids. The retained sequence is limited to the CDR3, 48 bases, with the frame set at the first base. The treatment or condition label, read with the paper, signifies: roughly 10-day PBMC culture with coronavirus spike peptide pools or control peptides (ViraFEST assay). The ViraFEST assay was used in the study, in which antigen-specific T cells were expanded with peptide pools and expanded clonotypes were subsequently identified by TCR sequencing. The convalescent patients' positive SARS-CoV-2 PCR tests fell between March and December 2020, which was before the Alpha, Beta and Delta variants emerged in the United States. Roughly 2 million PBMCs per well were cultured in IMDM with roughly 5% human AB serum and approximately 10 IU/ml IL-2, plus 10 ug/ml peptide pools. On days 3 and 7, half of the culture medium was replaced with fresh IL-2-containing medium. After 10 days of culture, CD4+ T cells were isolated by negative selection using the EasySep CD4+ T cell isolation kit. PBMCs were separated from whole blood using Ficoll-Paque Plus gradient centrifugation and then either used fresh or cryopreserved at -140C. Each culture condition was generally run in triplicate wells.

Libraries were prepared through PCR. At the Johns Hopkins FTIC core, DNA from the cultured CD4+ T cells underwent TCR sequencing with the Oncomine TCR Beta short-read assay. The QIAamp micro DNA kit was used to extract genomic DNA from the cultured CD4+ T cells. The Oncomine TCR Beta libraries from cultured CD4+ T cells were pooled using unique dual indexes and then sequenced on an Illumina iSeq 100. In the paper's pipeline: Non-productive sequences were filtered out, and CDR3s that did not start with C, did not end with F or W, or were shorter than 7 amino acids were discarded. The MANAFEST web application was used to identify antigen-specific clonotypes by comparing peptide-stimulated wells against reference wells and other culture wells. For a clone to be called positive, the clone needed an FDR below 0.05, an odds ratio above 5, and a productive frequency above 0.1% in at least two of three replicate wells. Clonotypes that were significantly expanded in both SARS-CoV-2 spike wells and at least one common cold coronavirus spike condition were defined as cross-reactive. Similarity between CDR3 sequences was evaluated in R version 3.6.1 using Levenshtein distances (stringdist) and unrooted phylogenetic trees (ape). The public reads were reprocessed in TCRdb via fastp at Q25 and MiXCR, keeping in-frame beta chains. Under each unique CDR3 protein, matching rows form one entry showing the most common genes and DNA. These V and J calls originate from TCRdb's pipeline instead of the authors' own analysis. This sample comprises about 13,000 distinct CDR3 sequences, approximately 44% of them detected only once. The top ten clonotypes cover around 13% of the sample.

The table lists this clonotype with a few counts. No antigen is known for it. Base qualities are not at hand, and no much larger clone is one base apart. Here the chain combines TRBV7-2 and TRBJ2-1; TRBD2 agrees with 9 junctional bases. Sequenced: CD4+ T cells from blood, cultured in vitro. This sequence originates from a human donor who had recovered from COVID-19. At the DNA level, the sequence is TGTGCCAGCAGCTTAGAGTTACTAGCGGGCTACAATGAGCAGTTCTTC. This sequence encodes CASSLELLAGYNEQFF.